This T cell receptor (beta chain) stems from a study of blood T cell repertoires in COVID-19 (dated by TCRdb to 2018 to 2021). Regarding the study in general: Samples covering the acute and convalescent phases of COVID-19 were provided by collaborators in the United States, Italy and Spain. The material from the prospective study consisted of cDNA or gDNA derived from T cells, B-cell-depleted T cells, or PBMCs. Where available, HLA class I and class II types were taken from metadata supplied by the sample provider and were not determined by assay-based typing. A freely available public database, intended as a resource for researchers studying the immune response to SARS-CoV-2, is where the repertoires were released. A de-identified subject ID, COVID-19 status, age in years and sex were almost always included in the sample metadata. Samples came from the ongoing ImmuneRACE study (first 160 participants) plus 1,254 subjects from 6 global collaborators. Subjects who had been exposed to COVID-19, were actively infected with it, or had recovered from it provided the deeply sampled blood TCRbeta repertoires that made up the dataset. Points the paper makes about the study in general: Clinical and demographic metadata were provided uncurated, with the amount varying by source and participant.

Each collaborating institution followed its own protocols to collect whole blood in K2EDTA tubes. Collaborator samples were shipped for TCRbeta analysis as frozen whole blood, isolated PBMCs, or DNA extracted from either sample type. V is reduced by 1 base and J by 3 bases, leaving a spacing of 16 bases between them. The CDR3, cysteine through phenylalanine, is 16 amino acids long. Kept here is only the CDR3 DNA, which spans 48 bases and is read in frame from base 1. For CDR1 and CDR2, the germline V gene (reference sequence) lists LNHDA and SQIVND. The immunoSEQ Assay, a bias-controlled multiplex PCR, was used to amplify TCRbeta CDR3 regions from genomic DNA. In the authors' own workflow: Within the assay, amplification of reference gene primers was used to estimate how many nucleated cells each sample contained. Sequence reads were collapsed and filtered to measure the absolute abundance of every unique TCRbeta CDR3 rearrangement. For each sample, productive Simpson clonality was calculated as the square root of Simpson's diversity index across productive rearrangements. TCRdb took this table from immuneACCESS and kept in-frame rearrangements with V and J called. Such tables lack part of the clones; where checked against another copy, unresolved V genes explain under half of the gap, and the rest is unexplained. Clonal size and the V and J genes are those of that table, whereas D and trimming came from the DNA. For this sample there are some 88,000 clones; roughly 85% appear just once. In total, the top ten clones hold roughly 4% of the sample.

As regards this clone: Its recognized antigen is unknown. No base-level quality is on record; no much larger clone is a single base apart.

The sample was peripheral blood. The sequence joins TRBV19 to TRBJ2-7; perhaps TRBD1 is the D gene, with 6 bases matching. The sequence was obtained from a man aged 55 to 70 with acute or convalescent COVID-19. The nucleotide sequence reads as follows: TGTGCCAGTAGTATAGGGACAGAAGAGTACCTCTACGAGCAGTACTTC. The encoded protein is CASSIGTEEYLYEQYF.